This T cell receptor beta chain emerged from a study of post-analysis software for immune sequencing data. Study-wide results and caveats: TRBV5-6, TRBV5-1 and TRBV20-1 belonged to a set of five TRBV segments that were more frequent in patients than controls.

The germline CDR1 and CDR2 sequences are LGHNA and YNFKEQ. V lost 4 bases and J 0 bases, leaving 18 bases between the germline ends. There are 17 residues in the CDR3. Prepared libraries of TCR beta cDNA carried unique molecular identifiers. Each sample of roughly 0.9 to 10 million input T cells yielded roughly 500,000 cDNA molecules, so each molecule approximated one T cell. One entry per CDR3 protein results from TCRdb running MiXCR on the PCR reads. The sample records about 160,000 distinct CDR3 sequences, around 34% being singletons. This clonotype was detected many times. Its target is not known. The chain carries TRBV4-2 and TRBJ2-5; perhaps D is TRBD1 or TRBD2 (5 bases each). Source: blood, taken after autologous hematopoietic stem cell transplantation. This TCR came from a girl aged 5 to 17 with multiple sclerosis. The CDR3 spells CASSPTGGLRNQETQYF. As DNA, the CDR3 is TGTGCCAGCAGCCCCACTGGGGGTCTGAGGAACCAAGAGACCCAGTACTTC.